The 5 T cell receptor beta chains in this list originate from one sample, sequenced in a study of Tregs in tolerant kidney transplant recipients. The data were produced by immunoSEQ multiplex PCR, yet TCRdb's version contains in-frame clones alone and is incomplete. The sample is made up of approximately 50,000 clones, and the top ten hold 0.83% of it. The source material was CD4+ T cells from blood, sampled before the transplant. The receptors shown here come from a human donor who received a combined kidney and bone marrow transplant.

Details on this clone: The CDR3 goes on 3 residues after the read ends, and that part is filled in from the germline J gene. V usage is TRBV10-3 and J usage is TRBJ1-2, with 7 bases lining up with TRBD1. Trimming removed 8 bases from V and 1 base from J; junction bases left unmatched: 4. CDR1 is ENHRY, CDR2 SYGVKD, per germline. This CDR3 comprises 13 residues. The CDR3 sequence is CAIGRDSNYGYTF. CDR3 DNA (partial): TGTGCCATCGGCCGGGACAGTAACTATGGC.

About this clone: Read coverage stops 3 residues before the CDR3 terminus; the germline J gene supplies the remainder. The chain links TRBV5-1 to TRBJ1-3; D is unresolved. V lost 3 bases to trimming and J lost 4 bases, with 8 bases between them. This CDR3 is built from 13 residues. Looked up from germline, CDR1 is SGHRS and CDR2 is YFSETQ. The sequenced CDR3 bases are TGCGCCAGCAGCTCGACCGGGGGAAACACC. Amino acid sequence: CASSSTGGNT. The entire CDR3 protein reads CASSSTGGNTIYF.

The covered CDR3 bases are TGTGCCTGCCGCAGCTCCTACGAG. The encoded protein is CACRSSYE. The entire CDR3 reads CACRSSYEQYF. The chain carries TRBV30 and TRBJ2-7, with D unresolved. The observed sequence ends 3 residues before the CDR3 terminus, with the missing tail filled in from the germline J gene. Per the germline V gene, CDR1 is GTSNPN and CDR2 is SVGIG (reference sequence). Trimming stripped 6 bases from V and 0 bases from J, with 6 bases between. There are 11 residues in the CDR3.

Comment on this clone: The read halts 3 residues ahead of the CDR3 end, with the missing end drawn from the germline J gene. The chain links TRBV6-2 or TRBV6-3 to TRBJ1-1; TRBD1 is a possible D gene (6 bases). Germline V gives CDR1 MNHEY, CDR2 SVGEGT. This CDR3 contains 13 residues. Trimming pared 6 bases from V and 0 bases from J, leaving 8 bases between. The CDR3 sequence is CASRRTVNTEAFF. CDR3 DNA (partial): TGTGCCAGCAGGCGGACAGTGAACACTGAA.

With respect to this clone: The missing CDR3 end, 3 residues past where the read stops, is filled in from the germline J gene. The genes are TRBV18 and TRBJ1-2; the D gene is possibly TRBD1 (6 bases). The length of the CDR3 is 16 residues. Germline values: CDR1 KGHSH, CDR2 LQKENI. V was cut by 2 bases and J by 0 bases, with 13 bases left in between. The sequenced part of the CDR3 DNA is TGTGCCAGCTCACCAACGGGACACAAATCTAACTATGGC. Translated: CASSPTGHKSNYG. In full, the CDR3 reads CASSPTGHKSNYGYTF.